Following are 9 T cell receptor beta chains from one sample sequenced in a study of cytomegalovirus exposure and HLA in healthy donors. The primer mix had 60 Vbeta and 13 Jbeta primers. Clones were read by immunoSEQ multiplex PCR, and TCRdb kept only the in-frame ones, dropping some. The sample spans tens of thousands of clones; the ten largest clones claim 2.3%. The sample taken for sequencing was PBMCs. Receptors originate from a female donor in good health and CMV-seronegative.

This chain uses TRBV4-1 with TRBJ1-2; 7 positions agree with TRBD1. This CDR3 spans 15 amino acids. J lost 8 bases, V lost 1 base, and 10 bases had no gene match. In germline, CDR1 is MGHRA, CDR2 YSYEKL. In DNA form, the CDR3 reads TGCGCCAGCAGCCAAGTCGAGAGGGGGCAAGTGGGCTACACCTTC. Protein: CASSQVERGQVGYTF.

The chain has TRBV9 and TRBJ2-5; the D is unclear. Germline lookup yields CDR1 SGDLS and CDR2 YYNGEE. The V and J ends lost 4 bases and 4 bases respectively, with 11 bases between them. This CDR3 spans 13 amino acids. The CDR3 DNA reads as TGTGCCAGCAGCCTAAACCACCCAGAGACCCAGTACTTC. This sequence encodes CASSLNHPETQYF.

J is TRBJ2-1 and V is TRBV5-1; D not resolved. The CDR3 totals 12 residues. The V end lost 4 bases, the J end lost 7 bases, and 9 bases lay between the germline ends. The germline V gene encodes CDR1 SGHRS and CDR2 YFSETQ. CDR3 coding DNA: TGCGCCAGCAGCATTTACCAGAATGAGCAGTTCTTC. Amino acids: CASSIYQNEQFF. Supplemented by reference TRBV5-1 and TRBJ2-1, the full variable domain reads KAGVTQTPRYLIKTRGQQVTLSCSPISGHRSVSWYQQTPGQGLQFLFEYFSETQRNKGNFPGRFSGRQFSNSRSEMNVSTLELGDSALYLCASSIYQNEQFFGPGTRLTVL.

The chain has TRBV7-3 and TRBJ1-1; possibly TRBD1 for D (5 bases). Trimming shortened V by 5 bases and J by 3 bases, and 10 bases separated the two germline ends. Germline loops: CDR1 SGHTA, CDR2 FQGTGA. The CDR3 is made up of 13 amino acids. The DNA of the CDR3 is TGTGCCAGCAGCCCCGGCAGGGACACTGAAGCTTTCTTT. Its protein product is CASSPGRDTEAFF.

The chain recombines TRBV9 with TRBJ2-2; D gene uncertain. CDR3 length equals 14 residues. Germline CDR1 reads SGDLS; CDR2 reads YYNGEE. V gave up 1 base and J gave up 6 bases, with 10 bases separating them. CDR3 amino acids: CASSVQMAAGELFF. CDR3 sequence (DNA): TGTGCCAGCAGCGTACAGATGGCCGCCGGGGAGCTGTTTTTT. Filled out from reference TRBV9 and TRBJ2-2, the complete variable domain reads DSGVTQTPKHLITATGQRVTLRCSPRSGDLSVYWYQQSLDQGLQFLIQYYNGEERAKGNILERFSAQQFPDLHSELNLSSLELGDSALYFCASSVQMAAGELFFGEGSRLTVL.

The chain couples TRBV6-5 to TRBJ2-7; TRBD1 might be the D (6 bases). This CDR3 is built from 14 residues. Germline CDR1 reads MNHEY; CDR2 reads SVGAGI. Trimming removed 11 bases from V and 2 bases from J, with 19 bases in between. The DNA for the CDR3 is TGTGCCTCCCACCCCCGGGACATGACCTACGAGCAGTACTTC. Translation: CASHPRDMTYEQYF.

The chain links TRBV9 to TRBJ2-7; 8 bases line up with TRBD2. The V and J ends lost 0 bases and 3 bases, in that order; junction bases with no gene match: 2. This CDR3 comprises 14 residues. CDR1 and CDR2 (germline): SGDLS, YYNGEE. The CDR3 bases are TGTGCCAGCAGCGTAGCGGGGGGGCACTACGAGCAGTACTTC. Encoded protein: CASSVAGGHYEQYF. The full variable domain, rest sourced from reference TRBV9 and TRBJ2-7, is DSGVTQTPKHLITATGQRVTLRCSPRSGDLSVYWYQQSLDQGLQFLIQYYNGEERAKGNILERFSAQQFPDLHSELNLSSLELGDSALYFCASSVAGGHYEQYFGPGTRLTVT.

The CDR3 sequence: CASSVSGGISYEQYF. The CDR3 DNA follows: TGTGCCAGCAGTGTTAGCGGGGGGATTTCCTACGAGCAGTACTTC. The V and J genes are TRBV6-1 and TRBJ2-7; 10 bases are shared with TRBD2. The CDR3 is 15 residues long. V gave up 4 bases and J gave up 1 base; unmatched junction bases: 4. Germline loops: CDR1 MNHNS, CDR2 SASEGT.

V usage is TRBV4-3 and J usage is TRBJ2-1, with D unresolved. The CDR3 contains 15 residues. V lost 0 bases and J lost 1, with 7 bases in between. CDR1 is LGHNA, CDR2 YSLEER, per germline. The CDR3 region is CASSQDLGSYNEQFF. DNA of the CDR3: TGCGCCAGCAGCCAAGATCTCGGGTCCTACAATGAGCAGTTCTTC.